A single sample is the source of the 14 T cell receptor beta chains below, sequenced in a study of OX40 agonist ivuxolimab in advanced cancers. Libraries were prepared by immunoSEQ multiplex PCR; TCRdb keeps only in-frame clonotypes and omits some of them. The sample comprises over 40,000 clones, 80% of which are singletons, and around 5.1% rests with the top ten. Sequenced here: CD4+ or CD8+ T cells sorted from blood, sampled in a trial of the OX40 agonist ivuxolimab. The source of these receptors is an adult with an advanced solid tumor such as melanoma, head and neck, liver or kidney cancer.

The chain carries TRBV6-1 and TRBJ2-4; no clear D. The CDR3 has 14 amino acids. CDR1 and CDR2 (germline): MNHNS, SASEGT. The V end was cut by 5 bases, the J end by 1 base, with 9 bases between. This CDR3 is CASSMGHAKNIQYF. In nucleotides, the CDR3 is TGTGCCAGCAGTATGGGCCACGCCAAAAACATTCAGTACTTC.

Written as DNA, the CDR3 is TGTGCCAGCAGCAACTCCTACGAGCAGTACTTC. Residues: CASSNSYEQYF. V usage is TRBV21-1 and J usage is TRBJ2-7. TRBV21-1 constitutes a pseudogene. CDR3 length equals 11 residues.

V and J are TRBV11-3 and TRBJ1-1; maybe TRBD1 (6 bases). The CDR3 covers 17 residues. Germline V gene data show CDR1 as SGHNT and CDR2 as YENEEA. V was cut by 5 bases and J by 0 bases, with 19 bases left in between. DNA for the CDR3: TGTGCCAGCAGCCGCCCCGAGGGGGGAAGCTTGAACACTGAAGCTTTCTTT. Its translation: CASSRPEGGSLNTEAFF. Variable domain in full (rest from reference TRBV11-3 and TRBJ1-1): EAGVVQSPRYKIIEKKQPVAFWCNPISGHNTLYWYLQNLGQGPELLIRYENEEAVDDSQLPKDRFSAERLKGVDSTLKIQPAELGDSAVYLCASSRPEGGSLNTEAFFGQGTRLTVV.

The genes are TRBV6-6 and TRBJ1-4, with TRBD1 matching over 7 bases. V dropped 6 bases and J dropped 6; count of bases not matched to a gene: 7. The germline gives CDR1 MNHNY, CDR2 SVGAGI (reference sequence). The CDR3 is made up of 14 amino acids. Here the CDR3 reads CASRRRQGDEKLFF. CDR3 bases: TGTGCCAGCAGAAGAAGACAGGGTGATGAAAAACTGTTTTTT.

V gene TRBV18 combines with J gene TRBJ1-3, with D possibly TRBD1 on 5 matching bases. This CDR3 spans 15 amino acids. Trimming pared 4 bases from V and 0 bases from J, leaving 10 bases between. CDR1 and CDR2 from the germline V gene are KGHSH and LQKENI. The CDR3 DNA follows: TGTGCCAGCTCACTCGCCGGGGGCTCTGGAAACACCATATATTTT. Translating it yields CASSLAGGSGNTIYF.

The chain recombines TRBV28 with TRBJ1-4; possible D gene TRBD1, 5 bases. CDR3 length: 15 amino acids. Trimming shortened V by 6 bases and J by 11 bases, and 22 bases separated the two germline ends. The germline CDR1 and CDR2 sequences are MDHEN and SYDVKM. The CDR3, as DNA: TGTGCCAGCAGACCCGGGACGGGAATAATGAAGAAACTGTTTTTT. Its translation: CASRPGTGIMKKLFF.

The chain joins TRBV10-1 to TRBJ2-5, with 7 bases identical to TRBD1. Losses at the gene ends were 3 bases for V and 4 bases for J; bases not matched to a gene: 5. Per the germline V gene, CDR1 is WNHNN and CDR2 is SYGVQD (reference sequence). The CDR3 is made up of 14 amino acids. CDR3 sequence: CASSEDRARETQYF. For the CDR3, the DNA is TGCGCCAGCAGTGAAGACAGGGCGAGAGAGACCCAGTACTTC.

The rearrangement uses TRBV19 and TRBJ1-2, with 9 positions matching TRBD1. The CDR3 sequence is 17 residues long. Germline CDR1 LNHDA, CDR2 SQIVND (reference sequence). J lost 0 bases, V lost 1 base, and 6 bases had no gene match. The CDR3 nucleotides read TGTGCCAGTAGTATAGCGAACAGGGGGCTTTCTAACTATGGCTACACCTTC. It specifies CASSIANRGLSNYGYTF.

V usage is TRBV7-2 and J usage is TRBJ2-7, with D possibly called TRBD1 or TRBD2 (7 bases each). CDR3 length equals 15 residues. Germline V gene lookup returns CDR1 SGHTA and CDR2 FQGNSA. The germline V and J ends were trimmed by 5 bases and 3 bases, with 17 bases remaining between them. The CDR3 bases are TGTGCCAGCAGCCCCAGGGGGGGGTCGTACTACGAGCAGTACTTC. It specifies CASSPRGGSYYEQYF. Drawing the rest from reference TRBV7-2 and TRBJ2-7, the complete variable domain is GAGVSQSPSNKVTEKGKDVELRCDPISGHTALYWYRQSLGQGLEFLIYFQGNSAPDKSGLPSDRFSAERTGGSVSTLTIQRTQQEDSAVYLCASSPRGGSYYEQYFGPGTRLTVT.

V and J are TRBV5-1 and TRBJ2-7, with a weak D call TRBD1 (5 bases). V lost 3 bases and J lost 7, with 23 bases in between. This CDR3 spans 16 amino acids. From germline, CDR1 is SGHRS and CDR2 YFSETQ. For the CDR3, the DNA is TGCGCCAGCAGCTCCCTTGGAACAGGCCCCCCGGAGGAGCAGTACTTC. This sequence encodes CASSSLGTGPPEEQYF.

V is TRBV6-1 and J is TRBJ1-3; D unclear. Germline V gives CDR1 MNHNS, CDR2 SASEGT. The CDR3 runs to 14 residues. V lost 1 base to trimming and J lost 4 bases, with 8 bases between them. CDR3 sequence: CASSEVQGGNTIYF. In DNA form, the CDR3 reads TGTGCCAGCAGTGAAGTCCAAGGGGGAAACACCATATATTTT.

This clone was seen only a few times. V gene TRBV6-5 combines with J gene TRBJ1-5, with D possibly TRBD1 on 5 matching bases. Germline V CDR1 and CDR2: MNHEY, SVGAGI. CDR3 size: 16 residues. The ends were cut back, 4 bases at V and 1 base at J, with 14 bases in the middle. The CDR3 DNA follows: TGTGCCAGCAGTTTGCGCTATGGGGGGAGCAATCAGCCCCAGCATTTT. This codes for CASSLRYGGSNQPQHF.

A word on this clone: In the same sample, other DNA sequences code for this CDR3. The V gene is TRBV30, the J gene TRBJ2-7, with D possibly being TRBD2 (6 bases). Looked up from germline, CDR1 is GTSNPN and CDR2 is SVGIG (reference sequence). Trimming shortened V by 1 base and J by 1 base, and 14 bases separated the two germline ends. The CDR3 has 15 amino acids. This chain's CDR3 is CAWSAPGLRSYEQYF. The CDR3 region has the DNA TGTGCCTGGAGTGCACCGGGACTGAGATCCTACGAGCAGTACTTC.

With respect to this clone: A read error may produce the germline difference seen at one junction end. V is TRBV6-5 and J is TRBJ2-1; D is unresolved. Germline V gene data show CDR1 as MNHEY and CDR2 as SVGAGI. The CDR3 covers 15 residues. CDR3 region: CASGYQPTTGNEQFF. CDR3 nucleotides: TGTGCCAGCGGTTACCAGCCCACGACGGGTAATGAGCAGTTCTTC.